This T cell receptor (beta chain) originates from a study of cytomegalovirus exposure and HLA in healthy donors. Findings of the study overall: Most likely, a cluster of highly shared sequence variants arose as a sequencing artifact.

Worth noting for this clone: Its antigen is currently unknown.

Researchers ran the PCR with 60 Vbeta and 13 Jbeta primers. The repertoire was sequenced with immunoSEQ multiplex PCR; TCRdb's copy has only in-frame clones and lacks some. The sample contains about 160,000 clones, roughly four fifths of which appear only once. Germline loops: CDR1 KGHSH, CDR2 LQKENI. Trimming shortened V by 6 bases and J by 5 bases, and 16 bases separated the two germline ends. CDR3 length: 14 amino acids. J is TRBJ2-5 and V is TRBV18; no reliable D call. The sample consisted of PBMCs. This receptor was taken from a woman in her forties or fifties in good health and CMV-seronegative. The CDR3 coding sequence is TGTGCCAGCTCCCGTACCCAGCGCGACGAGACCCAGTACTTC. Translating it yields CASSRTQRDETQYF.